This is a list of T cell receptor beta chains from one sample in a study of T cell responses to AZD1222 COVID-19 vaccine. Some clones are missing from TCRdb's copy, which holds only in-frame ones; the method was immunoSEQ multiplex PCR. The sample shows some 120,000 clones, 94% of them seen only once. The sequencing here drew on peripheral blood, taken on day 0 of AZD1222 vaccination. These receptors originate from an adult in good health. The CDR3 runs from the conserved cysteine through the conserved F or W. Fields, in order: clone size, D gene, J gene, V gene, CDR3 DNA, CDR3 protein. The D gene is left open where the match is weak. Expanded clones are given a class, and other clones once, few, many or no size at all.

clone_size: .; d_call: TRBD1; j_call: TRBJ1-5; v_call: TRBV13; cdr3_nt: TGTGCCAGCAGCCCCACCGCACGGCAGGGGGGACGTCCCCAGCATTTT; cdr3_aa: CASSPTARQGGRPQHF
clone_size: once; d_call: .; j_call: TRBJ1-6; v_call: TRBV14; cdr3_nt: TGTGCCAGCAGCCAAGTGGCGGGAGGGCCCCTCCACTTT; cdr3_aa: CASSQVAGGPLHF
clone_size: .; d_call: TRBD2; j_call: TRBJ2-7; v_call: TRBV24-1; cdr3_nt: TGTGCCACCAGTGATTCTCCCGGGACTAGCGGGATGTACGAGCAGTACTTC; cdr3_aa: CATSDSPGTSGMYEQYF
clone_size: .; d_call: TRBD2; j_call: TRBJ2-1; v_call: TRBV19; cdr3_nt: TGTGCCAGTAGTATTGGACTAGCGGGATATGACAATGAGCAGTTCTTC; cdr3_aa: CASSIGLAGYDNEQFF
clone_size: .; d_call: TRBD1; j_call: TRBJ1-2; v_call: TRBV7-8; cdr3_nt: TGTGCCAGCAGCGGAGGGACAGACTATGGCTACACCTTC; cdr3_aa: CASSGGTDYGYTF
clone_size: once; d_call: .; j_call: TRBJ2-1; v_call: TRBV7-9; cdr3_nt: TGTGCCAGCAGCTTAGTGGGGGTAGGGATCCTTTACAATGAGCAGTTCTTC; cdr3_aa: CASSLVGVGILYNEQFF
clone_size: .; d_call: TRBD2; j_call: TRBJ2-7; v_call: TRBV27; cdr3_nt: TGTGCCAGCAGTTTAGCCCTCCCTAGCGGGACCTACGAGCAGTACTTC; cdr3_aa: CASSLALPSGTYEQYF
clone_size: .; d_call: .; j_call: TRBJ2-4; v_call: TRBV5-8; cdr3_nt: TGTGCCAGCAGCTCAAACGAGAGATTAGCCAAAAACATTCAGTACTTC; cdr3_aa: CASSSNERLAKNIQYF
clone_size: .; d_call: TRBD2; j_call: TRBJ2-3; v_call: TRBV5-1; cdr3_nt: TGCGCCAGCAGCTTGACTAGCGGGTTAGATACGCAGTATTTT; cdr3_aa: CASSLTSGLDTQYF
clone_size: .; d_call: TRBD2; j_call: TRBJ2-7; v_call: TRBV28; cdr3_nt: TGTGCCAGCACCTCTTTGGGGCGGGAGACTGGGGAGCAGTACTTC; cdr3_aa: CASTSLGRETGEQYF
clone_size: .; d_call: TRBD1; j_call: TRBJ1-6; v_call: TRBV4-2; cdr3_nt: TGTGCCAGCAGCCGGGGACAGGGGGTTAATAATTCACCCCTCCACTTT; cdr3_aa: CASSRGQGVNNSPLHF
clone_size: .; d_call: .; j_call: TRBJ2-2; v_call: TRBV3-1/TRBV3-2; cdr3_nt: TGTGCCAGCAGCCAACTAGGTCCCGGGGAGCTGTTTTTT; cdr3_aa: CASSQLGPGELFF
clone_size: .; d_call: TRBD1; j_call: TRBJ2-1; v_call: TRBV28; cdr3_nt: TGTGCCAGCAGCCTACAGGGGGCATGGAATGAGCAGTTCTTC; cdr3_aa: CASSLQGAWNEQFF
clone_size: .; d_call: TRBD1; j_call: TRBJ1-6; v_call: TRBV6-5; cdr3_nt: TGTGCCAGCAGGACAGGGGGCGACTATAATTCACCCCTCCACTTT; cdr3_aa: CASRTGGDYNSPLHF
clone_size: once; d_call: .; j_call: TRBJ2-7; v_call: TRBV11-2; cdr3_nt: TGTGCCAGCAGCTTAGGTCTAGCTGGTTACGAGCAGTACTTC; cdr3_aa: CASSLGLAGYEQYF
clone_size: .; d_call: TRBD2; j_call: TRBJ2-3; v_call: TRBV9; cdr3_nt: TGTGCCAGCAGCGTGGGAGGGCCGACAGATACGCAGTATTTT; cdr3_aa: CASSVGGPTDTQYF
clone_size: .; d_call: .; j_call: TRBJ2-3; v_call: TRBV20-1; cdr3_nt: TGCAGTGCTAGTACAGATACGCAGTATTTT; cdr3_aa: CSASTDTQYF
clone_size: .; d_call: .; j_call: TRBJ1-2; v_call: TRBV4-1; cdr3_nt: TGCGCCAGCAGCCAAGGGGGGGCCCTTGGGGGCTACACCTTC; cdr3_aa: CASSQGGALGGYTF
clone_size: few; d_call: .; j_call: TRBJ1-2; v_call: TRBV10-3; cdr3_nt: TGTGCCAGGGGGTGGTTAAGGAATGGCTACACCTTC; cdr3_aa: CARGWLRNGYTF
clone_size: once; d_call: TRBD2; j_call: TRBJ2-3; v_call: TRBV29-1; cdr3_nt: TGCAGCGTTGAAAGGGGGACTAGCGGGAGCACAGATACGCAGTATTTT; cdr3_aa: CSVERGTSGSTDTQYF
clone_size: .; d_call: .; j_call: TRBJ2-1; v_call: TRBV5-1; cdr3_nt: TGCGCCAGCAGCGCCGACGGGACTCGATACAATGAGCAGTTCTTC; cdr3_aa: CASSADGTRYNEQFF
clone_size: once; d_call: .; j_call: TRBJ2-5; v_call: TRBV5-4; cdr3_nt: TGTGCCAGCAGCTTGGTTGGGGCACAAGAGACCCAGTACTTC; cdr3_aa: CASSLVGAQETQYF
clone_size: .; d_call: .; j_call: TRBJ1-1; v_call: TRBV18; cdr3_nt: TGTGCCAGCTCACCAACCGGGACAACGAACACTGAAGCTTTCTTT; cdr3_aa: CASSPTGTTNTEAFF
clone_size: .; d_call: TRBD2; j_call: TRBJ2-1; v_call: TRBV6-2/TRBV6-3; cdr3_nt: TGTGCCAGCAGACCTAGCGGGAGGCGGTCCTACAATGAGCAGTTCTTC; cdr3_aa: CASRPSGRRSYNEQFF
clone_size: .; d_call: .; j_call: TRBJ2-1; v_call: TRBV5-8; cdr3_nt: TGTGCCAGCAGCAAAGGTGCAGGGGTTAAGGGCGATGAGCAGTTCTTC; cdr3_aa: CASSKGAGVKGDEQFF
clone_size: .; d_call: TRBD1; j_call: TRBJ2-7; v_call: TRBV3-1/TRBV3-2; cdr3_nt: TGTGCCAGCAGCTCGCAGACAGGGCTGGAACTCGAGCAGTACTTC; cdr3_aa: CASSSQTGLELEQYF
clone_size: .; d_call: TRBD2; j_call: TRBJ2-7; v_call: TRBV2; cdr3_nt: TGTGCCAGCACCGGACGGACTAGCGGGCGATCCTACGAGCAGTACTTC; cdr3_aa: CASTGRTSGRSYEQYF
clone_size: .; d_call: TRBD1; j_call: TRBJ2-1; v_call: TRBV18; cdr3_nt: TGTGCCAGCTCACCGCGGACAGGGAGGAATGAGCAGTTCTTC; cdr3_aa: CASSPRTGRNEQFF
clone_size: .; d_call: .; j_call: TRBJ2-7; v_call: TRBV6-5; cdr3_nt: TGTGCCAGCAGGAACGAGGGGTCCTTACGATACGAGCAGTACTTC; cdr3_aa: CASRNEGSLRYEQYF
clone_size: .; d_call: .; j_call: TRBJ2-1; v_call: TRBV5-1; cdr3_nt: TGCGCCAGCAGCTTGCTACAGGGAGGCTACAATGAGCAGTTCTTC; cdr3_aa: CASSLLQGGYNEQFF
clone_size: once; d_call: TRBD2; j_call: TRBJ2-3; v_call: TRBV6-5; cdr3_nt: TGTGCCAGCAGTTCGGGGGGGCGGAACGGAGATACGCAGTATTTT; cdr3_aa: CASSSGGRNGDTQYF
clone_size: .; d_call: .; j_call: TRBJ2-7; v_call: TRBV7-9; cdr3_nt: TGTGCCAGCAGCTTAGATAGGCACGAGCAGTACTTC; cdr3_aa: CASSLDRHEQYF
clone_size: .; d_call: .; j_call: TRBJ2-3; v_call: TRBV25-1; cdr3_nt: TGTGCCAGCAGTCGGGCCCTGGTCGGTGGCGCAGATACGCAGTATTTT; cdr3_aa: CASSRALVGGADTQYF
clone_size: .; d_call: TRBD1; j_call: TRBJ2-7; v_call: TRBV19; cdr3_nt: TGTGCCAGTAGTATACAGGGGGCGGGCGAGCAGTACTTC; cdr3_aa: CASSIQGAGEQYF
clone_size: .; d_call: .; j_call: TRBJ2-1; v_call: TRBV27; cdr3_nt: TGTGCCAGCAGCTTATCCCCGGGGAACAATGAGCAGTTCTTC; cdr3_aa: CASSLSPGNNEQFF
clone_size: .; d_call: TRBD1; j_call: TRBJ1-5; v_call: TRBV7-7; cdr3_nt: TGTGCCAGCAGCCCGGGACAGGGGATTAATCAGCCCCAGCATTTT; cdr3_aa: CASSPGQGINQPQHF
clone_size: .; d_call: .; j_call: TRBJ1-5; v_call: TRBV18; cdr3_nt: TGTGCCAGCTCACCGGGGCAAAATCAGCCCCAGCATTTT; cdr3_aa: CASSPGQNQPQHF
clone_size: .; d_call: .; j_call: TRBJ2-1; v_call: TRBV27; cdr3_nt: TGTGCCAGCACCGACGCCGGGACTTCCTACAATGAGCAGTTCTTC; cdr3_aa: CASTDAGTSYNEQFF
clone_size: .; d_call: TRBD1; j_call: TRBJ2-2; v_call: TRBV11-2; cdr3_nt: TGTGCCAGCAGCATCCGGGACAGGGGGCTGGGCGGGGAGCTGTTTTTT; cdr3_aa: CASSIRDRGLGGELFF